Following are 4 T cell receptor beta chains from one sample sequenced in a study of a mutant IDH1 vaccine in newly diagnosed glioma. TCRdb keeps only in-frame clones here, not all; method: immunoSEQ multiplex PCR. The profile shows 50,000 to 55,000 clones, over 75% of them singletons. These receptors have no identified antigens. Time point given: week 5, during vaccination. A single vaccine dose contained 300 ug of mutant IDH1 20-mer peptide, and topical imiquimod was used with it. Specimen: PBMCs, collected from a glioma patient whose treatment included an IDH1 peptide vaccine. All receptors derive from a man in his forties or fifties with glioma.

The rearrangement links TRBV2 to TRBJ1-5; no definite D call. The CDR3 sequence is 15 residues long. Trimming cost V 4 bases and J 2 bases, with 12 bases left between them. CDR1 SNHLY and CDR2 FYNNEI come from the germline V gene. In DNA form, the CDR3 reads TGTGCCAGCAGTGGGAACCTCCCCGGCAATCAGCCCCAGCATTTT. This gives the protein CASSGNLPGNQPQHF.

The gene calls are TRBV7-2 and TRBJ2-3, with unresolved D. The CDR3 has 14 amino acids. V lost 5 bases to trimming and J lost 4 bases, with 13 bases between them. CDR1 SGHTA and CDR2 FQGNSA come from the germline V gene. The DNA of the CDR3 is TGTGCCAGCAGCCCCTGGCAGGTTGCAGATACGCAGTATTTT. Translating gives CASSPWQVADTQYF.

The rearrangement uses TRBV6-5 and TRBJ2-2; 9 bases map to TRBD1. The CDR3 is made up of 15 amino acids. Per germline, CDR1 MNHEY and CDR2 SVGAGI. V dropped 6 bases and J dropped 4; count of bases not matched to a gene: 6. The CDR3 DNA is TGTGCCAGCAGAACACAGGGGGCGACCACCGGGGAGCTGTTTTTT. Its translation: CASRTQGATTGELFF.

The genes are TRBV27 and TRBJ2-1, with 7 bases identical to TRBD2. V gave up 8 bases and J gave up 3 bases; unmatched junction bases: 7. Germline loops: CDR1 MNHEY, CDR2 SMNVEV (reference sequence). The CDR3 is 14 residues long. The CDR3 reads CASGEGALYNEQFF. The CDR3 nucleotides are TGTGCCAGCGGGGAGGGAGCACTCTACAATGAGCAGTTCTTC.